This entry describes one T cell receptor (beta chain). The data originate from a study of blood T cell repertoires in COVID-19. Turning to the study itself: COVID-19 samples collected from the United States, Italy and Spain covered acute and convalescent phases.

The authors' processing: Estimation of nucleated cell counts relied on the amplification of reference gene primers. The method was immunoSEQ multiplex PCR; TCRdb's version includes in-frame clones alone and lacks a portion of them. V, J and clone size derive from that table, while D and trimming were established from the DNA sequence. The data show about 160,000 clones, approximately 86% seen once. There are 15 residues in the CDR3. In germline, CDR1 is SGDLS, CDR2 YYNGEE. V lost 5 bases, J lost 5 bases, and 12 bases stayed unmatched. The study drew participants aged about 18 to 89 years from some 24 US areas. Either two negative PCRs, clearance, or symptom resolution qualified Cohort 3 donors as recovered.

The sequence was obtained from a man aged 60 to 75 who had recovered from COVID-19. The V call is TRBV9, the J call TRBJ2-7; 8 nucleotides agree with TRBD1. The sample comprised PBMCs or T cells enriched from blood (not recorded which). The CDR3 loop is CASSYQDRAIDEQYF. Here the CDR3 DNA reads TGTGCCAGCAGTTACCAGGACAGGGCGATCGACGAGCAGTACTTC.